This TCR beta chain appears in the sequencing data of a study of beta chain features in type 1 diabetes listed by TCRdb under 2018. About the full investigation: No differences in mean age, gender distribution, total cell number or subset yield were found between patients and healthy donors. Across all samples, some 100,000,000 sorted cells were examined, and cell number per subset correlated strongly with RNA yield. In the study, TCRB repertoires of sorted circulating CD4+ T cell subsets from recently diagnosed type 1 diabetes patients were compared with those of matched healthy donors. Naive and central memory subsets were obtained from all 30 or so donors, but regulatory and stem cell-like memory subsets were isolated from only 8 patients and roughly eight healthy donors.

Each donor gave one peripheral blood draw, approximately 0.11 L on average, collected into heparinised tubes. Naive, central memory, regulatory and stem cell-like memory CD4+ T cells were sorted on a BD FACSAria II using a panel including CD45RO, CCR7, CD25, CD127, CD95 and CD27. All sorted populations exceeded 95% purity. PBMCs were separated immediately by Lymphoprep density gradient centrifugation and were stained directly, without being cultured. Samples were stained and sorted in pairs, with one healthy donor and one patient per experiment, so that batch effects were minimized. What the authors observed across the whole study: Type 1 diabetes patients showed a moderate but significant shortening of TCRB CDR3 length in all four CD4+ subsets. Shorter templates might have been favored by PCR, but patient and control samples were amplified and corrected together, so both groups would have been affected equally by any skew. Only small numbers of individuals were included in the HLA sub-analyses, which left unresolved whether HLA type had any influence on TCRB rearrangement. The naive, central memory and regulatory TCRB repertoires appeared to resemble one another more closely among patients than among healthy donors. Patients with type 1 diabetes made fewer insertions and deleted more nucleotides at VDJ recombination sites, implying thymic rearrangement abnormalities. Because cDNA was sequenced instead of genomic DNA, activated cells with high expression could be over-represented, although the groups did not differ in activation or CD3 levels.

The CDR3 runs 13 residues from the cysteine to the phenylalanine. Only the CDR3 DNA stays, 39 bases, in frame from base 1. The germline V gene yields SGHAT for CDR1 and FQNNGV for CDR2. V and J are trimmed by 4 bases and 4 bases, and the gene matches miss 3 bases of the junction. All of the isolated RNA was reverse transcribed with the High Capacity cDNA Reverse Transcription Kit, so expressed TCRB transcripts were sequenced. Deep immunoSEQ sequencing was applied to naive, central memory and regulatory T cell samples, giving an average of roughly 3.5 million total reads per sample. After sorted cells were lysed in RLT buffer, RNA was extracted with DNase-treated RNeasy Micro or Mini kits, with the choice depending on cell number. Each cell subset was processed on its own to prevent cross-contamination, while patient and healthy donor samples were processed together. The immunoSEQ multiplex PCR was used to amplify TCRB sequences from cDNA, yielding 87-bp fragments that span the CDR3 region. Sequencing of the amplicons was performed on the Illumina HiSeq platform. The source study handled its data this way. PCR bias was computationally corrected using synthetic template baselines, reads within Hamming distance 2 were collapsed, and singletons that could not be merged were discarded. By aligning reads against IMGT, V, D and J genes, CDR3 length, and insertions or deletions at six rearrangement sites were assigned. Clonotype counts were normalized to sorted cell number within each subset before computing true diversity and Gini coefficients with the tcR R package. The overlap coefficient, calculated on TCRB nucleotide sequences, was used to quantify repertoire sharing. Out-of-frame TCRB sequences from naive cells were analyzed to stand in for the pre-selection repertoire. In TCRdb, the immuneACCESS table is reduced to in-frame sequences with V and J assigned. These tables do not hold every clone; where another copy was compared, an unresolved V gene accounts for under half, and the others remain unexplained. D and trimming were read from the DNA, whereas the V and J calls and clone size are those reported in that table. This sample has about 280,000 clones in its table, and 15% of those were observed once. Of the sample, roughly 0.015% falls within the top ten clones.

Points on this clone: The antigen it binds to is not known. No much larger clone exists at a distance of one base, and base qualities are not known.

This sequence uses TRBV11-2 and TRBJ2-7, and TRBD1 matches 8 of the central bases. The material sequenced was naive CD4+ T cells from blood. The cell subset or site label, read with the paper, signifies: true naive CD4+ T cells. This TCR came from a man younger than 35 with type 1 diabetes. The CDR3 protein: CASSSRTGYEQYF. The DNA sequence follows: TGTGCCAGCAGCTCCCGGACAGGGTACGAGCAGTACTTC.